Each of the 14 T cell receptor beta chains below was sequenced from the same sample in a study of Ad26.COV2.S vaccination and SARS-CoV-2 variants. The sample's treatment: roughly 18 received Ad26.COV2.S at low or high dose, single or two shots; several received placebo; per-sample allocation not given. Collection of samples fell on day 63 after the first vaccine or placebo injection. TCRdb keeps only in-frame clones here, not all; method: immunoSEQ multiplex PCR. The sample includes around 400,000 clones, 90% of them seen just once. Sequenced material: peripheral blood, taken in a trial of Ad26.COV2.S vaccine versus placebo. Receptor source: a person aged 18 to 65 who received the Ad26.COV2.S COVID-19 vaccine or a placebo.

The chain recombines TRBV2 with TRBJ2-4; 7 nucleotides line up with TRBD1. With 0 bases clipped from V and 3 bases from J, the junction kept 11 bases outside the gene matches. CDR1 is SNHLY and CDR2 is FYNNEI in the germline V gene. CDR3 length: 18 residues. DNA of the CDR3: TGTGCCAGCAGTGAAGCCACGACAGGGTACGGGGACAAAAACATTCAGTACTTC. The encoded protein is CASSEATTGYGDKNIQYF.

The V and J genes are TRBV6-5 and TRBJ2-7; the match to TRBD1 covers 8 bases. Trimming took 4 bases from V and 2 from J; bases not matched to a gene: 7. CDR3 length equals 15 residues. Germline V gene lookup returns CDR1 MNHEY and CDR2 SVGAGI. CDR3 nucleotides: TGTGCCAGCAGTTTCGCTACAGGGGGTCCCTACGAGCAGTACTTC. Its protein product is CASSFATGGPYEQYF.

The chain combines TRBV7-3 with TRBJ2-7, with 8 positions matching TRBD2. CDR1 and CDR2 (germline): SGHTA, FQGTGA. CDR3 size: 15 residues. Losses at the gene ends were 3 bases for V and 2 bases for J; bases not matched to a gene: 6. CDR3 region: CASSLIAGPTYEQYF. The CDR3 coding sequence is TGTGCCAGCAGCTTGATAGCGGGGCCCACCTACGAGCAGTACTTC.

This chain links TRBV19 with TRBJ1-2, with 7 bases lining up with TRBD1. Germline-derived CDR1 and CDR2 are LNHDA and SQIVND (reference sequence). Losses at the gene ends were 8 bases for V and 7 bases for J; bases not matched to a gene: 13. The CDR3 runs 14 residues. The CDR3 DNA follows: TGTGCCAGTCTCGGGCCCGACAGGGCCCTTGGCTACACCTTC. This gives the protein CASLGPDRALGYTF.

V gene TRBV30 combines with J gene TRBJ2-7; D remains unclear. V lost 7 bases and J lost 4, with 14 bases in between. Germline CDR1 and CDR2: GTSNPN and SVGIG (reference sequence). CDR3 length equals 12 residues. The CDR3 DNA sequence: TGTGCCTCCACGCGGCTACCATACGAGCAGTACTTC. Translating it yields CASTRLPYEQYF.

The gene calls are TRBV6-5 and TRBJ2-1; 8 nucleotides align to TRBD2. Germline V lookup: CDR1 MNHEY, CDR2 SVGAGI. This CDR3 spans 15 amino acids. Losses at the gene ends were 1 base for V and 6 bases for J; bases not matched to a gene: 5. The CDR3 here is CASSYLRTSINEQFF. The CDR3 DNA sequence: TGTGCCAGCAGTTACTTAAGGACTAGCATCAATGAGCAGTTCTTC.

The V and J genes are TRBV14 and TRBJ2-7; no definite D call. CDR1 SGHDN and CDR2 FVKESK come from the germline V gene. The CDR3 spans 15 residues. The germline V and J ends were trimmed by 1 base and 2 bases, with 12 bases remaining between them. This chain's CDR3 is CASSQGWPGPYEQYF. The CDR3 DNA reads TGTGCCAGCAGCCAAGGGTGGCCGGGCCCCTACGAGCAGTACTTC.

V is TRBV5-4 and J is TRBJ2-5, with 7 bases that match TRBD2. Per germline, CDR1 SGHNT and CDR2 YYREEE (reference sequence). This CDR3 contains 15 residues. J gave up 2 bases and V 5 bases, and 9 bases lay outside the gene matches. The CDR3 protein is CASSLAGSGQETQYF. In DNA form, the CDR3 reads TGTGCCAGCAGTCTGGCTGGTAGCGGGCAAGAGACCCAGTACTTC.

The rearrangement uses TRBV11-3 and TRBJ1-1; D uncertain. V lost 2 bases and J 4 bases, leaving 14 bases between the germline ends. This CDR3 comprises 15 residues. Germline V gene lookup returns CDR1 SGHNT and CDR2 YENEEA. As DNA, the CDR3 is TGTGCCAGCAGCTTATCATCCCAAGGAGGCACTGAAGCTTTCTTT. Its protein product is CASSLSSQGGTEAFF.

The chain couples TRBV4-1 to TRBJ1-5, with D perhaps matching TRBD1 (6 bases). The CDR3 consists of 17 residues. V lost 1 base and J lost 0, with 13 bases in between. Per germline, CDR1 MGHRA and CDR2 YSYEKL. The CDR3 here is CASSQGSGQFSNQPQHF. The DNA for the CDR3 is TGCGCCAGCAGCCAAGGGTCTGGACAGTTTAGCAATCAGCCCCAGCATTTT.

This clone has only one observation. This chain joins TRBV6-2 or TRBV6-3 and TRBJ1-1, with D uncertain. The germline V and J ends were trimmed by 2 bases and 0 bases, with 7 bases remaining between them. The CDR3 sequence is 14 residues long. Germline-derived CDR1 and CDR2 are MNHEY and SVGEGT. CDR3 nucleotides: TGTGCCAGCAGTTACGGTGACCTGAACACTGAAGCTTTCTTT. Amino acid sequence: CASSYGDLNTEAFF.

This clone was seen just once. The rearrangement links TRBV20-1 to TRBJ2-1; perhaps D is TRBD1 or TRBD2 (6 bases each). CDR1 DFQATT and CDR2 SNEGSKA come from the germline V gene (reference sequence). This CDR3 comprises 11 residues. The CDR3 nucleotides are TGCGGGGGGCTAAGCGGCGTTGAGCAGTTCTTC. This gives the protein CGGLSGVEQFF.

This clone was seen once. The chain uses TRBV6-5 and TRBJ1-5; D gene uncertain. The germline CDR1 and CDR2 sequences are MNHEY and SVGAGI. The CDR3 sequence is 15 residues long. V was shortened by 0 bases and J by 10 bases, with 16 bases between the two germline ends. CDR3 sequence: CASSYSPRGTQPQHF. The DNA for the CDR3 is TGTGCCAGCAGTTACTCCCCGCGGGGTACGCAACCCCAGCATTTT.

In DNA form, the CDR3 reads TGTGCCAGCAGTCCCCTAGCGGGAGAGGACACAGATACGCAGTATTTT. This translates into CASSPLAGEDTDTQYF. This rearrangement joins TRBV28 to TRBJ2-3; 10 bases are shared with TRBD2. This CDR3 is 16 amino acids long. The germline gives CDR1 MDHEN, CDR2 SYDVKM. The ends lost 5 bases at V and 2 bases at J; junction bases unmatched: 7.